These 26 T cell receptor beta chains came from one sample sequenced in a study of blood T cell repertoires in COVID-19. Profiling relied on immunoSEQ multiplex PCR, and the TCRdb table lists in-frame clones only, not all of them. The data show about 79,000 clones, about 90% seen once. Material for sequencing was peripheral blood. The receptors derive from a man aged 45 to 65 with active COVID-19.

This chain uses TRBV5-3 with TRBJ1-5; no firm D call. TRBV5-3 qualifies as an ORF whose function is uncertain. This CDR3 comprises 17 residues. V was cut by 1 base and J by 1 base, with 15 bases left in between. The CDR3 nucleotides read TGTGCCAGAAGCTTGCGGATGGGATCGGGGAGCAATCAGCCCCAGCATTTT. Translated: CARSLRMGSGSNQPQHF.

This clone was seen once. The chain recombines TRBV11-2 with TRBJ1-6; the match to TRBD1 covers 7 bases. V lost 4 bases and J lost 7; bases outside the gene matches: 7. CDR1 is SGHAT, CDR2 FQNNGV, per germline. This CDR3 contains 15 residues. The CDR3 reads CASSSTGTDNSPLHF. The CDR3 coding sequence is TGTGCCAGCAGCTCGACCGGGACAGACAATTCACCCCTCCACTTT.

The chain carries TRBV10-3 and TRBJ2-7; a possible D gene is TRBD2 (5 bases). V lost 10 bases and J 7 bases, leaving 26 bases between the germline ends. Germline CDR1 and CDR2: ENHRY and SYGVKD. CDR3 length: 15 amino acids. CDR3 protein: CATEPALERAGEQYF. The CDR3 DNA follows: TGTGCCACCGAACCGGCCTTGGAGAGGGCCGGTGAGCAGTACTTC.

This chain uses TRBV6-5 with TRBJ1-3; the D is unclear. Germline V lookup: CDR1 MNHEY, CDR2 SVGAGI. V was clipped by 6 bases and J by 2 bases, with 11 bases between them. This CDR3 has 14 residues. CDR3 sequence reads: CASSVNSPGNTIYF. CDR3 nucleotide sequence: TGTGCCAGCAGCGTAAATAGCCCTGGAAACACCATATATTTT.

The chain couples TRBV7-6 to TRBJ1-6; perhaps TRBD1 as D (6 bases). Germline V gives CDR1 SGHVS, CDR2 FNYEAQ. The ends were cut back, 1 base at V and 6 bases at J, with 10 bases in the middle. The CDR3 runs to 15 residues. The CDR3 is CASSLGPRGNSPLHF. The CDR3 DNA reads TGTGCCAGCAGCTTAGGGCCCAGGGGTAATTCACCCCTCCACTTT.

This sequence joins TRBV7-2 and TRBJ1-1; D remains ambiguous. Germline V lookup: CDR1 SGHTA, CDR2 FQGNSA. V lost 2 bases and J lost 5, with 12 bases in between. This CDR3 is 14 amino acids long. CDR3 in DNA: TGTGCCAGCAGCTTAAGAGCAGGTGGGACTGAAGCTTTCTTT. This translates into CASSLRAGGTEAFF.

This clone has only a few counts. The chain joins TRBV13 to TRBJ2-5; TRBD2 aligns across 8 bases. Trimming at V came to 5 bases and at J to 5 bases, leaving 13 bases not matched to a gene. The length of the CDR3 is 16 residues. CDR1 is PRHDT, CDR2 FYEKMQ, per germline (reference sequence). CDR3 amino acids: CASSDFGGDLRETQYF. In nucleotides, the CDR3 is TGTGCCAGCAGCGACTTCGGGGGGGACCTTCGGGAGACCCAGTACTTC.

The J gene is TRBJ2-7, the V gene TRBV24-1; D possibly corresponds to TRBD1 (6 bases). There are 13 residues in the CDR3. V gave up 4 bases and J gave up 9 bases, with 15 bases separating them. The germline CDR1 and CDR2 sequences are KGHDR and SFDVKD. CDR3 residues: CATSESTGIWQYF. For the CDR3, the DNA is TGTGCCACCAGTGAATCTACAGGGATTTGGCAGTACTTC.

This clone was picked up one time. The V call is TRBV18, the J call TRBJ1-1; TRBD1 aligns across 8 bases. Looked up from germline, CDR1 is KGHSH and CDR2 is LQKENI. J was trimmed by 1 base and V by 1 base; bases with no gene match: 5. The CDR3 runs to 16 residues. The CDR3 nucleotides read TGTGCCAGCTCACCACAGCAGGGGGCCTCGAACACTGAAGCTTTCTTT. Translated, it gives CASSPQQGASNTEAFF.

The CDR3 bases are TGCGCCAGCAGCCAATTAACAGGGAGCTCTGGAAACACCATATATTTT. Its protein product is CASSQLTGSSGNTIYF. The chain is built from TRBV4-3 and TRBJ1-3; D possibly corresponds to TRBD1 (6 bases). The CDR3 totals 16 residues. CDR1 is LGHNA, CDR2 YSLEER, per germline. Trimming cost V 2 bases and J 0 bases, with 11 bases left between them.

The J gene is TRBJ2-5, the V gene TRBV9; a weak D match, TRBD2 (6 bases). Germline lookup yields CDR1 SGDLS and CDR2 YYNGEE. The CDR3 has 15 amino acids. Between the trimmed V and J ends, which lost 2 bases and 1 base, there was a span of 12 bases. CDR3 protein: CASSVRGTLQETQYF. The CDR3 DNA is TGTGCCAGCAGCGTCCGGGGGACTCTCCAAGAGACCCAGTACTTC.

The chain employs TRBV10-3 and TRBJ2-1, with 9 bases lining up with TRBD2. After removal of 3 bases from V and 6 bases from J, the junction contained 15 bases not matched to a gene. Germline loops: CDR1 ENHRY, CDR2 SYGVKD. There are 18 residues in the CDR3. The CDR3 sequence is CAISDPEGERGALNEQFF. DNA for the CDR3: TGTGCCATCAGTGACCCCGAAGGGGAGCGGGGGGCACTCAATGAGCAGTTCTTC.

The chain links TRBV24-1 to TRBJ1-1; 8 bases map to TRBD1. The ends lost 7 bases at V and 3 bases at J; junction bases unmatched: 0. This CDR3 has 12 residues. Per the germline V gene, CDR1 is KGHDR and CDR2 is SFDVKD. The CDR3 here is CATRDRDTEAFF. In DNA form, the CDR3 reads TGTGCCACCAGGGACAGGGACACTGAAGCTTTCTTT.

This chain joins TRBV28 and TRBJ1-4; D gene ambiguous. The V gene lost 3 bases and the J gene lost 5 bases, with 7 bases spanning the gap. Germline lookup yields CDR1 MDHEN and CDR2 SYDVKM. This CDR3 contains 13 residues. In DNA form, the CDR3 reads TGTGCCAGCAGTTTCTACCCGAATGAAAAACTGTTTTTT. This translates into CASSFYPNEKLFF.

In this sample, this clone turned up a few times. The genes are TRBV5-5 and TRBJ1-1; 11 bases agree with TRBD1. The length of the CDR3 is 13 residues. Unmatched junction bases numbered 4, after V lost 4 bases and J lost 8 bases. Germline V lookup: CDR1 SGHKS, CDR2 YYEKEE (reference sequence). CDR3 bases: TGTGCCAGCAGCAACAGGACAGGGGGCGAAGCTTTCTTT. Translation: CASSNRTGGEAFF.

The chain recombines TRBV2 with TRBJ2-1; a possible D gene is TRBD1 (6 bases). The germline gives CDR1 SNHLY, CDR2 FYNNEI. The CDR3 covers 12 residues. V lost 4 bases, J lost 6 bases, and 7 bases lay in between. The CDR3 DNA reads TGTGCCAGCAGTGCGGACAGCAATGAGCAGTTCTTC. Protein sequence: CASSADSNEQFF.

The chain recombines TRBV24-1 with TRBJ2-3; TRBD1 matches 10 bases. V gave up 4 bases and J gave up 4 bases; unmatched junction bases: 4. Germline V gives CDR1 KGHDR, CDR2 SFDVKD. CDR3 length: 15 amino acids. The DNA for the CDR3 is TGTGCCACCAGTGACTGGACAGGGGGGCCAGATACGCAGTATTTT. It codes for CATSDWTGGPDTQYF.

V and J are TRBV12-3 or TRBV12-4 and TRBJ2-1, with D maybe TRBD2 (5 bases). Trimming shortened V by 5 bases and J by 5 bases, and 10 bases separated the two germline ends. The CDR3 is 13 residues long. The CDR3 loop reads CASSRGLNNEQFF. The CDR3 bases are TGTGCCAGCAGTCGCGGACTGAACAATGAGCAGTTCTTC.

The rearrangement joins TRBV28 to TRBJ1-2; D not resolved. Trimming cost V 6 bases and J 2 bases, with 13 bases left between them. Germline V gives CDR1 MDHEN, CDR2 SYDVKM. This CDR3 has 14 amino acids. The CDR3 DNA reads as TGTGCCAGCAGCCAAGTTGCGGGGAACTATGGCTACACCTTC. Protein product: CASSQVAGNYGYTF.

The V gene is TRBV18, the J gene TRBJ1-6; 10 positions agree with TRBD1. Germline V gene lookup returns CDR1 KGHSH and CDR2 LQKENI. The V and J ends lost 3 bases and 2 bases, in that order; junction bases with no gene match: 1. The length of the CDR3 is 16 residues. The CDR3 nucleotides read TGTGCCAGCTCACCCGGGACAGGGGCCTATAATTCACCCCTCCACTTT. It translates to CASSPGTGAYNSPLHF.

This clone was picked up a small number of times. The CDR3 region has the DNA TGTGCCAGCAGCGTTCGGACAGGGATCACCTATGGCTACACCTTC. Translation gives CASSVRTGITYGYTF. The chain has TRBV7-9 and TRBJ1-2; 8 bases agree with TRBD1. The CDR3 consists of 15 residues. In germline, CDR1 is SEHNR, CDR2 FQNEAQ (reference sequence). The J segment lost 4 bases and the V segment lost 5 bases, leaving 9 bases of the junction unmatched.

The V gene is TRBV6-5, the J gene TRBJ2-7; D is perhaps TRBD1 (6 bases). The V gene lost 5 bases and the J gene lost 0 bases, with 8 bases spanning the gap. The CDR3 runs 13 residues. CDR1 and CDR2 from the germline V gene are MNHEY and SVGAGI. The CDR3 protein is CASSRTDSYEQYF. CDR3 DNA sequence: TGTGCCAGCAGTAGGACAGACTCCTACGAGCAGTACTTC.

V is TRBV5-8 and J is TRBJ1-3; tentative D call: TRBD1 (6 bases). Germline CDR1 and CDR2: SGHTS and YDEGEE. Trimming shortened V by 6 bases and J by 5 bases, and 12 bases separated the two germline ends. The CDR3 runs 13 residues. The CDR3 nucleotides read TGTGCCAGCACCCGTCAGGGGAGAAACACCATATATTTT. Translation gives CASTRQGRNTIYF.

The chain carries TRBV19 and TRBJ1-2, with 9 bases fitting TRBD1. This CDR3 region has 14 residues. Germline values: CDR1 LNHDA, CDR2 SQIVND (reference sequence). J gave up 2 bases and V 4 bases, and 2 bases lay outside the gene matches. DNA for the CDR3: TGTGCCAGTAGTAGGACAGGGGCCAACTATGGCTACACCTTC. Its protein product is CASSRTGANYGYTF.

The rearrangement joins TRBV7-2 to TRBJ2-5, with D perhaps TRBD1 (6 bases). V was cut by 6 bases and J by 7 bases, with 18 bases left in between. The V gene's germline CDR1 is SGHTA and CDR2 FQGNSA. The CDR3 is 14 residues long. The CDR3 loop is CASSLGRDNWTQYF. The DNA for the CDR3 is TGTGCCAGCAGTCTAGGCCGGGACAATTGGACCCAGTACTTC.

As regards this clone: Other DNA sequences from this sample encode an identical CDR3 as well. The rearrangement uses TRBV3-1 (or the pseudogene TRBV3-2) and TRBJ2-7; maybe TRBD2 (5 bases). CDR3 length: 11 residues. V lost 1 base to trimming and J lost 7 bases, with 5 bases between them. Germline V gene data show CDR1 as LGHDT and CDR2 as YNNKEL (reference sequence). The CDR3 region has the DNA TGTGCCAGCAGCCAAGCGGGAGAGCAGTACTTC. Protein product: CASSQAGEQYF.